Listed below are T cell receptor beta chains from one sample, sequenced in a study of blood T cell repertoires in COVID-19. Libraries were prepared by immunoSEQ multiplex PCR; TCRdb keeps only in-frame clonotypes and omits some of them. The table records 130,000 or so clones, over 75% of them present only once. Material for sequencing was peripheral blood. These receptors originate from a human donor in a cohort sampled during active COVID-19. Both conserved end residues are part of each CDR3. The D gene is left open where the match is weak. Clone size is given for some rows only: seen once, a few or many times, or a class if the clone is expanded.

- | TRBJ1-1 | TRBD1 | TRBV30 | CAGDRGLNTEAFF | TGTGCCGGGGACAGGGGGCTAAACACTGAAGCTTTCTTT
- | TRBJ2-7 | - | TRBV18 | CASSPIGQSHEQYF | TGTGCCAGCTCACCAATCGGACAAAGCCACGAGCAGTACTTC
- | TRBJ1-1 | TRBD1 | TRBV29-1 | CSVRTGYTEAFF | TGCAGCGTGAGGACAGGATACACTGAAGCTTTCTTT
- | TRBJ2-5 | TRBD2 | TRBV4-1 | CASSHGSGLAEGGKTQYF | TGCGCCAGCAGCCATGGTTCGGGACTAGCGGAGGGTGGCAAGACCCAGTACTTC
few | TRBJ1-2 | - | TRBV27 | CASSLGAGVYGYTF | TGTGCCAGCAGCCTCGGGGCAGGGGTCTATGGCTACACCTTC
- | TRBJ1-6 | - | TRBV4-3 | CASSQETGLGLSVSSYNSPLHF | TGCGCCAGCAGCCAAGAAACAGGGCTTGGACTTTCTGTAAGCTCCTATAATTCACCCCTCCACTTT
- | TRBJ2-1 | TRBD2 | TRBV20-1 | CSASKIAGGFGSNEQFF | TGCAGTGCTAGTAAAATAGCGGGAGGGTTTGGCAGCAATGAGCAGTTCTTC
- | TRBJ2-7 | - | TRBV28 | CASRFSGSTYEQYF | TGTGCCAGCAGGTTCTCCGGGTCGACCTACGAGCAGTACTTC
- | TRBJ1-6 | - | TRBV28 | CASSFRNSPLHF | TGTGCCAGCAGTTTCCGGAATTCACCCCTCCACTTT
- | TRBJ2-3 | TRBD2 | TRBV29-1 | CSVETSVDTQYF | TGCAGCGTTGAGACTAGCGTAGATACGCAGTATTTT
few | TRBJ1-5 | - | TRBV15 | CATSREWGTRAQPQHF | TGTGCCACCAGCAGAGAATGGGGGACTCGAGCTCAGCCCCAGCATTTT
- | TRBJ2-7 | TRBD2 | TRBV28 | CASSGPSGRARNEQYF | TGTGCCAGCAGTGGTCCTAGCGGGAGGGCCAGGAACGAGCAGTACTTC
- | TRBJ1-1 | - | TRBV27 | CASRLKSGALNTEAFF | TGTGCCAGCAGGCTAAAGTCGGGTGCCCTGAACACTGAAGCTTTCTTT
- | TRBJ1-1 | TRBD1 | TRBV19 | CASSLRDRGHTEAFF | TGTGCCAGTAGTCTCCGGGACAGGGGGCACACTGAAGCTTTCTTT
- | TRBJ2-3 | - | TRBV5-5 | CASSLTGTTDTQYF | TGTGCCAGCAGCTTGACAGGAACCACAGATACGCAGTATTTT
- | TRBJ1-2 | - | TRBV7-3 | CASSPDSAVYGYTF | TGTGCCAGCAGCCCGGACAGTGCAGTATATGGCTACACCTTC
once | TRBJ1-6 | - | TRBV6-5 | CATSLGQSNSPLHF | TGTGCCACCTCCCTAGGACAATCTAATTCACCCCTCCACTTT
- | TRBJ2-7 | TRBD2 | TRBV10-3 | CAISELAGGFHEQYF | TGTGCCATCAGTGAGCTAGCGGGAGGGTTCCACGAGCAGTACTTC
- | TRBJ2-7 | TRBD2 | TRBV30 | CAWSPPGLAGYEQYF | TGTGCCTGGAGCCCGCCGGGACTAGCGGGGTACGAGCAGTACTTC
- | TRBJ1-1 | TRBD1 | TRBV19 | CASSFTGATEAFF | TGTGCCAGTAGTTTCACAGGGGCCACTGAAGCTTTCTTT
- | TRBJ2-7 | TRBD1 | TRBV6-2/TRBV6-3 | CASSHRQGGKDF | TGTGCCAGCAGTCACCGACAGGGGGGGAAGGACTTC
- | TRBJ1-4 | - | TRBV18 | CASSLMTPGTEKLFF | TGTGCCAGCTCACTAATGACACCCGGAACTGAAAAACTGTTTTTT
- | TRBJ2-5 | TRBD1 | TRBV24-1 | CATSEGWDRGQETQYF | TGTGCCACCAGTGAGGGATGGGACAGGGGTCAAGAGACCCAGTACTTC
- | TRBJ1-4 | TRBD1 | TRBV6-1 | CASSDTGGNEKLFF | TGTGCCAGCAGTGATACAGGGGGAAATGAAAAACTGTTTTTT
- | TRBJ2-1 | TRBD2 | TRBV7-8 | CASSHGTSGSGNEQFF | TGTGCCAGCAGCCATGGGACTAGCGGGAGTGGGAATGAGCAGTTCTTC
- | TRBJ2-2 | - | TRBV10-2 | CASSEFSLNTGELFF | TGCGCCAGCAGTGAGTTTAGCTTGAACACCGGGGAGCTGTTTTTT
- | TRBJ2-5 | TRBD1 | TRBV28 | CASSFQRTGATQYF | TGTGCCAGCAGTTTCCAAAGGACAGGAGCGACCCAGTACTTC
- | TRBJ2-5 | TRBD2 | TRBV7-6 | CASSPTSGGTQYF | TGTGCCAGCAGCCCAACGAGCGGGGGGACCCAGTACTTC
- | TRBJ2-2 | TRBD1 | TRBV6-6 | CASSRQGANTGELFF | TGTGCCAGCAGTCGCCAGGGGGCGAACACCGGGGAGCTGTTTTTT
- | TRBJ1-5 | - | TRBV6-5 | CASSTGYSNQPQHF | TGTGCCAGCAGTACAGGTTATAGCAATCAGCCCCAGCATTTT
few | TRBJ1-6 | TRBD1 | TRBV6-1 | CASSKGQGGREDSPLHF | TGTGCCAGCAGTAAAGGACAGGGTGGGAGAGAAGATTCACCCCTCCACTTT
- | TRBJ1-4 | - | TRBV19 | CASGGGSVATNEKLFF | TGTGCCAGCGGGGGGGGCAGCGTGGCAACTAATGAAAAACTGTTTTTT
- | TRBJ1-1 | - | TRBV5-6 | CASSFTMNTEAFF | TGTGCCAGCAGCTTCACAATGAACACTGAAGCTTTCTTT
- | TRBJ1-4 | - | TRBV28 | CASSTVRGAGLREKLFF | TGTGCCAGCAGTACGGTTCGGGGGGCTGGGCTGAGGGAAAAACTGTTTTTT
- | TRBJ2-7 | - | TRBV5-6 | CASSFGQGMGEQYF | TGTGCCAGCAGCTTCGGCCAGGGTATGGGCGAGCAGTACTTC
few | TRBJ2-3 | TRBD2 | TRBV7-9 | CASSPRSSGSTDTQYF | TGTGCCAGCAGCCCCCGGTCTAGCGGGAGCACAGATACGCAGTATTTT
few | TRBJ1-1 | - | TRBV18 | CASSPLTGDIGTEAFF | TGTGCCAGCTCACCACTTACCGGGGACATCGGCACTGAAGCTTTCTTT
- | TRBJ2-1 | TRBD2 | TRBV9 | CASSVGGTSGYNEQFF | TGTGCCAGCAGCGTAGGTGGGACTAGCGGATACAATGAGCAGTTCTTC
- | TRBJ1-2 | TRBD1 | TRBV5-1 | CASSLEGQGASRGGYTF | TGCGCCAGCAGCTTGGAGGGACAGGGGGCCTCCCGGGGAGGCTACACCTTC
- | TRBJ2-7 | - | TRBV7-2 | CASSLVQRSSSYEQYF | TGTGCCAGCAGCTTAGTCCAGCGGAGCTCCTCCTACGAGCAGTACTTC
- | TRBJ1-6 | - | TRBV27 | CASSRGPSSYNSPLHF | TGTGCCAGCAGCCGAGGGCCGAGCTCCTATAATTCACCCCTCCACTTT
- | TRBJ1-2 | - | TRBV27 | CASRSTGLGYTF | TGTGCCAGCAGGTCCACAGGGCTCGGCTACACCTTC